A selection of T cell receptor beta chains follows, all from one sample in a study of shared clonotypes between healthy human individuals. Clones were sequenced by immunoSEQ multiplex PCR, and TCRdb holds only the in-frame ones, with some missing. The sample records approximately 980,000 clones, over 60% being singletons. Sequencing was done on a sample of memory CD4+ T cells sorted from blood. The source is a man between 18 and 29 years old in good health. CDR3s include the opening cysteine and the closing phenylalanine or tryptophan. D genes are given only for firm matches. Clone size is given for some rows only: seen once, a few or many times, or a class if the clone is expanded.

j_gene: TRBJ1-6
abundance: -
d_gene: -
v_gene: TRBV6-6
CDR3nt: TGTGCCAGCATGCTCGGCCAGGGAATTAATTCACCCCTCCACTTT
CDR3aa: CASMLGQGINSPLHF

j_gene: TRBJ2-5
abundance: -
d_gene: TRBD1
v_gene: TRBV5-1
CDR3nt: TGCGCCAGCGGGACAGGGAGTCAGCAGACCCAGTACTTC
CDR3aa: CASGTGSQQTQYF

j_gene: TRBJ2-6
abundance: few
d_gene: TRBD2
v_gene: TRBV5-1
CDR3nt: TGCGCCAGCTGCGTGGGTAGCGGGGAAGGAGGGGCCAACGTCCTGACTTTC
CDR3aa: CASCVGSGEGGANVLTF

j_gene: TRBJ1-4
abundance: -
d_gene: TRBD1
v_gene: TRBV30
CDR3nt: TGTGCCTGGAGACTGACAGGGAGAGAAAAACTGTTTTTT
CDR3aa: CAWRLTGREKLFF

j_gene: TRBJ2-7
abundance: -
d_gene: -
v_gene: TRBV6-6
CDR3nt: TGTGCCAGCAGTCTCGGGACGGCCTACGAGCAGTACTTC
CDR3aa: CASSLGTAYEQYF

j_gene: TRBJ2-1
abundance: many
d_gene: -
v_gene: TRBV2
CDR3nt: TGTGCCAGCTCTTTCTCCCAAGCGGCCTCCTACAATGAGCAGTTCTTC
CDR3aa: CASSFSQAASYNEQFF

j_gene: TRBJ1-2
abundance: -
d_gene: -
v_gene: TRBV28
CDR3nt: TGTGCCAGCAGTTTAAAGGACTATGGCTACACCTTC
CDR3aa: CASSLKDYGYTF

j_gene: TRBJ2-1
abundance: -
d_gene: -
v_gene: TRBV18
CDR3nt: TGTGCCAGCTCACCACCGAGCGTCTCCTCGAGCAATGAGCAGTTCTTC
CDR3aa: CASSPPSVSSSNEQFF

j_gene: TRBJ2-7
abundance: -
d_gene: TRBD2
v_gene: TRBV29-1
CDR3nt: TGCAGCGTTGGGCGGGGGGACGAGCAGTACTTC
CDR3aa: CSVGRGDEQYF

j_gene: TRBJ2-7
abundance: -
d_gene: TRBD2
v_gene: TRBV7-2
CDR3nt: TGTGCCAGCAGGGGACTAGCCGCCAGAGAGCAGTACTTC
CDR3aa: CASRGLAAREQYF

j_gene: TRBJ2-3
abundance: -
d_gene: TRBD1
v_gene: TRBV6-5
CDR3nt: TGTGCCAGCAGTTCGAACAGGGGTTATACCGCAGATACGCAGTATTTT
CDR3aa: CASSSNRGYTADTQYF

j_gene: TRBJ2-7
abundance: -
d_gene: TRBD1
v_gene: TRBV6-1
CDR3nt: TGTGCCAGCAGTGAAATCGGGACAGGGGGAGGATACGAGCAGTACTTC
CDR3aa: CASSEIGTGGGYEQYF

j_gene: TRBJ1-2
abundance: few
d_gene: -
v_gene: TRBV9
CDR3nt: TGTGCCACCCCGAACCGGGACCCGGCCTATGGCTACACCTTC
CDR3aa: CATPNRDPAYGYTF

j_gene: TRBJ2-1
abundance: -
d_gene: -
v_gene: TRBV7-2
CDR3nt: TGTGCCAGCAGCCCTTTTTCGGGGTACAATGAGCAGTTCTTC
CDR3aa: CASSPFSGYNEQFF

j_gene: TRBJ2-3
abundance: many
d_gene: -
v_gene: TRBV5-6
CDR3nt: TGTGCCAGCAGCTCCCGGGAATACACAGATACGCAGTATTTT
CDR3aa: CASSSREYTDTQYF

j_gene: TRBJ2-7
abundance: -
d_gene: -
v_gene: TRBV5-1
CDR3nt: TGCGCCAGCAGCACCGGGAACCTGGGGACCTACGAGCAGTACTTC
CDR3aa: CASSTGNLGTYEQYF

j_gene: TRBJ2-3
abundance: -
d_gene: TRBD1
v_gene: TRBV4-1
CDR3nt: TGCGCCAGCAGCCAAGCGGGACAGGGCGGATGGGATACGCAGTATTTT
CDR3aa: CASSQAGQGGWDTQYF

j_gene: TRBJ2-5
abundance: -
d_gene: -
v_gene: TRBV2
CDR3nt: TGTGCCAGCAGGACGGGAGTAACGGAGACCCAGTACTTC
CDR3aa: CASRTGVTETQYF

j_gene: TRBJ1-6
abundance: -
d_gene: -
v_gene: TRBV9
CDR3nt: TGTGCCAGCAGCGCGACAGGCAATTCACCCCTCCACTTT
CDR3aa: CASSATGNSPLHF

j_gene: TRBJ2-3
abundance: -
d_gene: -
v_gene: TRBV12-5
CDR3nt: TGTGCTAGTGGTTTGGGACGCACAGATACGCAGTATTTT
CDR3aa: CASGLGRTDTQYF

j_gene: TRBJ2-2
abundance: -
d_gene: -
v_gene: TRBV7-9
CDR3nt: TGTGCCAGCAGCTTAGTACGGGGGCTGGGGAACACCGGGGAGCTGTTTTTT
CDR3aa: CASSLVRGLGNTGELFF

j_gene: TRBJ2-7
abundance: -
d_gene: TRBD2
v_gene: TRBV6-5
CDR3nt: TGTGCCAGCAGTTACTCGATATTAGCGGGCTCCTACGAGCAGTACTTC
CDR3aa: CASSYSILAGSYEQYF

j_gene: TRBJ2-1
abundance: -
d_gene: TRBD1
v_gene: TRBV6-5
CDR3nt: TGTGCCAGCAGTCCCACGGGACAGGGCTACAATGAGCAGTTCTTC
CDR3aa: CASSPTGQGYNEQFF

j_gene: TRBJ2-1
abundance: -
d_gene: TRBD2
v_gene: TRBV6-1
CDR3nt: TGTGCCAGCAATCGAGGAGCGGGGGGGTGGAATGAGCAGTTCTTC
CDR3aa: CASNRGAGGWNEQFF

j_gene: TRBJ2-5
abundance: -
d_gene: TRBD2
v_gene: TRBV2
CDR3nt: TGTGCCAGCAGTGCCGGACTAGCGGGAGCTGAGACCCAGTACTTC
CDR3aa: CASSAGLAGAETQYF

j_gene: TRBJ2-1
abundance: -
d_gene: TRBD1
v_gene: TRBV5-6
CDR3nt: TGTGCCAGCAGCTTACCGGGACAGGGGAGGAATGAGCAGTTCTTC
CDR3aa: CASSLPGQGRNEQFF

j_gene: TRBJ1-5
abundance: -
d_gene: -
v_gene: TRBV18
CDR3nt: TGTGCCAGCTCACCAAGTCGCGGTGCCAGGGTGTACGCAGGTCAGCCCCAGCATTTT
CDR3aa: CASSPSRGARVYAGQPQHF

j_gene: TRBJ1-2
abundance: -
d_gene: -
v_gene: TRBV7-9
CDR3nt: TGTGCCAGCGCACCGACAGAGGGTCGCGGCTACACCTTC
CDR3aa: CASAPTEGRGYTF